This paragraph reports one T cell receptor (beta chain). This clone was seen repeatedly, ten times or more. Its antigen remains unidentified. No clone much larger than this one lies a single base away; base qualities are absent. The V end gives up 5 bases and the J end 6 bases, leaving 17 bases in the junction not matched to a gene. The CDR3 runs 19 residues from the cysteine to the phenylalanine. Only the CDR3 region is kept as DNA, spanning 57 bases read in frame from base 1. CDR1 and CDR2 (ENHRY, SYGVKD) derive from the germline V gene. No patient had received any treatment before thyroid surgery. Patient clinical samples collected from about 2012 to 2019 were retrospectively analysed using T-cell receptor beta sequencing. These data originate in a study of metastatic and nonmetastatic thyroid tumors (dated by TCRdb to between 2020 and 2021). Some background on the complete study: Repertoires were compared across peripheral blood and tumor or nodule tissue samples from malignant and benign thyroid patients. Results and caveats for the whole study, not just this receptor: In both blood and tumor samples, TCR beta diversity was reported to be significantly higher in malignant tumors than in benign nodules.

The receptor library was made with PCR. Sequenced on an Illumina HiSeq 4000. High-throughput sequencing was used to profile the CDR3 region of the TCR beta-chain in every patient. In the authors' own workflow: CDR3 differences across clinicopathological groups were used to build a classifier for discriminating distant-metastatic papillary thyroid cancer patients. To measure repertoire diversity the researchers used the Shannon index, while the Morisita-Horn index served to gauge how similar the tumor and blood repertoires were. TCRdb itself trimmed the public reads at Q25 with fastp, ran MiXCR and retained productive beta chains. The authors' filters were not applied to this entry. Recorded for this sample are some 23,000 clones; 10% to 15% of them occurred a single time. Under 20% of the sample goes to the ten largest clones.

This clonotype originated in a female donor with papillary thyroid cancer or a benign thyroid nodule (not recorded which). Some clones in this sample may be carry-over from other donors' samples. This chain joins TRBV10-3 to TRBJ2-1, and TRBD1 matches 12 of the central bases. Sequenced sample: blood. The sequence in DNA is TGTGCCATCAGTTCCGGGACAGGGGGCTTCCTACCAGATTCCAATGAGCAGTTCTTC. It encodes CAISSGTGGFLPDSNEQFF.